This T cell receptor beta chain was observed in a study of T cells after yellow fever vaccination. Overall study findings and caveats: Clones that expanded after primary vaccination mostly reappeared after the booster (nearly 98% CD4, 88% CD8).

TCRdb used MiXCR to reprocess the 5' RACE reads, holding one entry per CDR3 protein. The data contain approximately 450,000 distinct CDR3 sequences, approximately 18% of them singletons. Trimming took 4 bases from V and 2 from J, leaving 6 bases between them. This CDR3 has 11 residues. Germline V lookup: CDR1 SQVTM, CDR2 ANQGSEA. This clonotype was found many times. Its antigen is undetermined. Sequenced material: PBMCs, taken before the yellow fever booster vaccination. The clonotype originates from a man younger than 35 who received the YFV17D yellow fever vaccine. V and J are TRBV29-1 and TRBJ2-7; D may be TRBD1 (6 bases). Written as DNA, the CDR3 is TGCAGCGTTGGGGACACCTACGAGCAGTACGTC. It translates to CSVGDTYEQYV.